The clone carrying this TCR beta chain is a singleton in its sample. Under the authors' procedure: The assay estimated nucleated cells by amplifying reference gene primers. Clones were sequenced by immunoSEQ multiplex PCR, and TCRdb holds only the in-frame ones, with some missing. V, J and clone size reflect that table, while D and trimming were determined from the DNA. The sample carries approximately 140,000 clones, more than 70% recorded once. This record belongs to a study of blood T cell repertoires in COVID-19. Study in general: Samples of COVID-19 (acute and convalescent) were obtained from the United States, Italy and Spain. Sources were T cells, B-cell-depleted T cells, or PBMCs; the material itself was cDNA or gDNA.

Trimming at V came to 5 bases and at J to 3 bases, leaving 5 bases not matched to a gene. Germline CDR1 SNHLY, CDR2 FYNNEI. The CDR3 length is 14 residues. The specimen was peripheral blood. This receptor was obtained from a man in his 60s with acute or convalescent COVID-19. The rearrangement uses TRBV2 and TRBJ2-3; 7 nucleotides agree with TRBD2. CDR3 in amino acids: CASSPGLETDTQYF. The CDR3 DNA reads TGTGCCAGCAGTCCCGGACTAGAGACAGATACGCAGTATTTT.